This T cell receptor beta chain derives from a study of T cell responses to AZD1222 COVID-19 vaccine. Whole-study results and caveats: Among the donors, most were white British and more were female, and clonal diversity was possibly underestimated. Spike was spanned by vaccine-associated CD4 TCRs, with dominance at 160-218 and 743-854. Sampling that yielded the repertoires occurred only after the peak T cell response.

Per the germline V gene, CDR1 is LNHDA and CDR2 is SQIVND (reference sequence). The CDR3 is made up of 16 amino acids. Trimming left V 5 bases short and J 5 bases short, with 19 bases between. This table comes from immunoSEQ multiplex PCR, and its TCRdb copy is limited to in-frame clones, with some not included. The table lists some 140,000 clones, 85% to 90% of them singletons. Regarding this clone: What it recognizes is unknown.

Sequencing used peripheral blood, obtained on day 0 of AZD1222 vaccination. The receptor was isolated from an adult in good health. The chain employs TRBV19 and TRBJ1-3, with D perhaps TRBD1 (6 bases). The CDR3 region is CASSRTGGASRNTIYF. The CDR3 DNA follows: TGTGCCAGTAGTCGGACGGGGGGCGCTTCCCGAAACACCATATATTTT.